The clone carrying this T cell receptor beta chain turned up a few times. The antigen is undetermined. V trimming: 3 bases; J trimming: 1 base; junction bases outside the gene matches: 4. The CDR3 is 15 amino acids. The entry originates in a study of T cell repertoires in cytomegalovirus infection. Study-wide context: Both CMV infection and a matching HLA type were indicated by public TCR beta signatures.

MiXCR was run by TCRdb on the reads, yielding one entry per CDR3 protein. The data show 230,000 or so distinct CDR3 sequences, approximately 15% seen once. Study-wide findings and caveats: Ex vivo, HLA-C-restricted CMV-specific TCR beta clonotypes prevailed over the rest of the response. Accumulated public TCR beta family frequency recognized individuals carrying CMV together with the relevant HLA.

The chain links TRBV12-3 or TRBV12-4 to TRBJ2-3; TRBD1 aligns across 7 bases. Sequences were obtained from CD8+ T cells from PBMCs. This sequence was found in a human donor in good health (CMV status not recorded). Some clones in this sample may be carry-over from other donors' samples. This chain's CDR3 is CASSLKGAGTDTQYF. CDR3 DNA sequence: TGTGCCAGCAGTTTGAAGGGGGCGGGCACAGATACGCAGTATTTT.